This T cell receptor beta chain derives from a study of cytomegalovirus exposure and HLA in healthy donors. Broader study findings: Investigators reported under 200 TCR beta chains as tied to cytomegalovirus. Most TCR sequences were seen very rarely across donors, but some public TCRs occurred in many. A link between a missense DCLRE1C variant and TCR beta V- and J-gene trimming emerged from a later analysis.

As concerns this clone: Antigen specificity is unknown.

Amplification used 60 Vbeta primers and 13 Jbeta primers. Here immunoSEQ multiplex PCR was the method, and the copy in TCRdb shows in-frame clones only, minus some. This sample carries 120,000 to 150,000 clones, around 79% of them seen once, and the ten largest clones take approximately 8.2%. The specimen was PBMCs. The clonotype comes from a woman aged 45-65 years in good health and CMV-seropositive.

The CDR3: CASSVDSSGNTIYF. CDR3 nucleotide sequence: TGTGCCAGCAGCGTAGACTCCTCTGGAAACACCATATATTTT. The J gene is TRBJ1-3, the V gene TRBV9; D is ambiguous. Trimming pared 0 bases from V and 0 bases from J, leaving 4 bases between. CDR1 is SGDLS, CDR2 YYNGEE, per germline. The CDR3 extends over 14 amino acids.